Listed below are T cell receptor beta chains from one sample, sequenced in a study of T cell repertoires in cytomegalovirus infection. In TCRdb, the reads were re-called with MiXCR into one record per CDR3 protein. In the table there are under 350,000 distinct CDR3 sequences, approximately 8.9% of which are singletons. The material sequenced was PBMCs. These receptors came from a human donor in good health (CMV status not recorded). Some clones in this sample may be carry-over from other donors' samples. CDR3s include the opening cysteine and the closing phenylalanine or tryptophan. D genes are given only for firm matches. Clone sizes are given selectively: once, few, many, or a class where the clone is expanded.

D gene	V gene	clone size	J gene	CDR3 DNA	CDR3 protein
.	TRBV12-3/TRBV12-4	many	TRBJ1-6	TGTGCCAGCAGTTCGACTGATTCACCCCTCCACTTT	CASSSTDSPLHF
.	TRBV5-1	many	TRBJ1-2	TGCGCCAGCAGGACAGCTAACTATGGCTACACCTTC	CASRTANYGYTF
.	TRBV20-1	many	TRBJ1-1	TGCAGTGCTTTTAAGGGGGGCGGATCAAACACTGAAGCTTTCTTT	CSAFKGGGSNTEAFF
.	TRBV7-3	.	TRBJ2-6	TGTGCCAGCAGCTCCTCGGGGCCAGGGGCCAACGTCCTGACTTTC	CASSSSGPGANVLTF
.	TRBV7-9	many	TRBJ1-1	TGTGCCAGCAGCCCACCTGGGTACACTGAAGCTTTCTTT	CASSPPGYTEAFF
.	TRBV7-2	many	TRBJ2-1	TGTGCCAGCAGCAAGCGGGCCATCTCCTACAATGAGCAGTTCTTC	CASSKRAISYNEQFF
.	TRBV4-1	many	TRBJ2-1	TGCGCCAGCAGCCAAGATTGGGGGGCCGGAGGGTTCTTC	CASSQDWGAGGFF
TRBD2	TRBV2	many	TRBJ2-2	TGTGCCAGCAGTCTTAATCAGGGCGGGAGCACCGGGGAGCTGTTTTTT	CASSLNQGGSTGELFF
.	TRBV20-1	many	TRBJ1-5	TGCAGTGCTAGCGGGGATCAGCCCCAGCATTTT	CSASGDQPQHF
.	TRBV28	many	TRBJ1-3	TGTGCCAGCAGTTTACCCCAGGGGCACCTTGGAAACACCATATATTTT	CASSLPQGHLGNTIYF
TRBD1	TRBV10-3	.	TRBJ1-1	TGTGCCATCAGCGCGGGACAGGGGAACACTGAAGCTTTCTTT	CAISAGQGNTEAFF
TRBD1	TRBV6-5	many	TRBJ2-5	TGTGCCAGCAGTTACCGAGCAGGGGGTAGGGAGACCCAGTACTTC	CASSYRAGGRETQYF
.	TRBV25-1	many	TRBJ1-1	TGTGCCAGTTCACGGGGGACTGAAGCTTTCTTT	CASSRGTEAFF
TRBD1	TRBV20-1	few	TRBJ1-6	TGCAGTGCTCGTACAGGGGTAGGATCCTATAATTCACCCCTCCACTTT	CSARTGVGSYNSPLHF
TRBD2	TRBV15	many	TRBJ2-4	TGTGCCACCAGCGACCCTAGCGGGGGGCGGAACATTCAGTACTTC	CATSDPSGGRNIQYF
TRBD1	TRBV6-2/TRBV6-3	few	TRBJ1-2	TGTGCCAGCAATGACGATGTTCAGGGGGCTGGCGGCTACACCTTC	CASNDDVQGAGGYTF
.	TRBV7-9	many	TRBJ1-6	TGTGCCAGCAGCCCGAGGGATACGAGCTCCTATAATTCACCCCTCCACTTT	CASSPRDTSSYNSPLHF
.	TRBV29-1	few	TRBJ2-5	TGCAGCGTTGCGGGACCCCAAGAGACCCAGTACTTC	CSVAGPQETQYF
.	TRBV29-1	many	TRBJ2-1	TGCAGCGCCGTCAACAATGAGCAGTTCTTC	CSAVNNEQFF
TRBD1	TRBV7-9	many	TRBJ2-1	TGTGCCAGCAGCTTAGCGTGGGCGGGACAGGCCTACAATGAGCAGTTCTTC	CASSLAWAGQAYNEQFF
.	TRBV20-1	many	TRBJ2-3	TGCAGTGCTAGAGGTAGACTGACGCGAGTGGCACACGGGGATACGCAGTATTTT	CSARGRLTRVAHGDTQYF
TRBD1	TRBV28	few	TRBJ1-4	TGTGCCAGCCTCGGACGACAGGGAGAAGGTGAAAAACTGTTTTTT	CASLGRQGEGEKLFF
.	TRBV6-5	many	TRBJ2-1	TGTGCCAGCAGTTACTCGGGGAAAATTAGCTCCTACAATGAGCAGTTCTTC	CASSYSGKISSYNEQFF
.	TRBV20-1	.	TRBJ1-1	TGCAGTGCTAGATTAGGCCTGAGGGGCACTGAAGCTTTCTTT	CSARLGLRGTEAFF
.	TRBV20-1	.	TRBJ2-7	TGCAGTGTGGGTAGCCGTACCTACGAGCAGTACTTC	CSVGSRTYEQYF
TRBD1	TRBV20-1	many	TRBJ1-2	TGCAGTGCTAGAGGGCCGACAGGGTCTAGCTATGGCTACACCTTC	CSARGPTGSSYGYTF
.	TRBV7-9	many	TRBJ2-5	TGTGCCAGCAGCTTAGAGGCAGCCGGGACCGAAGAGACCCAGTACTTC	CASSLEAAGTEETQYF
.	TRBV7-9	many	TRBJ1-5	TGTGCCAGCAGCTTGCAGGGCCTGCAGCCCCAGCATTTT	CASSLQGLQPQHF
.	TRBV2	.	TRBJ1-1	TGTGCCAGTCCCCCAGGGGTCAACACTGAAGCTTTCTTT	CASPPGVNTEAFF
TRBD2	TRBV3-1	.	TRBJ2-1	TGTGCCAGCAGCCTTAATCCGGGACTAGCGACTAGGGATGAGCAGTTCTTC	CASSLNPGLATRDEQFF
.	TRBV4-3	many	TRBJ1-1	TGCGCCAGCAGCCGAGAGGTGAGCACTGAAGCTTTCTTT	CASSREVSTEAFF
.	TRBV7-2	many	TRBJ1-2	TGTGCCAGCAGCTTAGGGGGACTGAACTATGGCTACACCTTC	CASSLGGLNYGYTF
TRBD2	TRBV6-2/TRBV6-3	many	TRBJ2-3	TGTGCCAGCAGCGCACCTAGCGGGGGAGAGGCAGATACGCAGTATTTT	CASSAPSGGEADTQYF
TRBD2	TRBV7-2	many	TRBJ2-3	TGTGCCAGCAGCTTACAAGCGGGGGGGCCCCTAGATACGCAGTATTTT	CASSLQAGGPLDTQYF
.	TRBV2	many	TRBJ2-7	TGTGCCGGCGCTAGCGTCTACGAGCAGTACTTC	CAGASVYEQYF
.	TRBV20-1	few	TRBJ1-1	TGCAGTGCTAGTACAACGAACACTGAAGCTTTCTTT	CSASTTNTEAFF
.	TRBV19	.	TRBJ2-2	TGTGCCAGTAGGACATTCACCGGGGAGCTGTTTTTT	CASRTFTGELFF
TRBD1	TRBV20-1	many	TRBJ1-1	TGCAGTGCTAGACGGTCGGGACAGGGTAACACTGAAGCTTTCTTT	CSARRSGQGNTEAFF
TRBD1	TRBV2	many	TRBJ1-5	TGTGCCAGCAGCGGACAGGGGTGGGGCAATCAGCCCCAGCATTTT	CASSGQGWGNQPQHF
.	TRBV7-9	.	TRBJ1-1	TGTGCCAGCAGCTCAACATATACAGGGAACACTGAAGCTTTCTTT	CASSSTYTGNTEAFF
.	TRBV7-2	many	TRBJ1-1	TGTGCCAGCAGCACAAAAAAAGTGGACAGATTGAACACTGAAGCTTTCTTT	CASSTKKVDRLNTEAFF
.	TRBV4-3	.	TRBJ1-1	TGCGCCAGCAGCCACGACTCGAGGGGGGCGAATACTGAAGCTTTCTTT	CASSHDSRGANTEAFF
.	TRBV5-1	.	TRBJ1-1	TGCGCCAGCAGCCCCTGGGGGGGGGCCGACACTGAAGCTTTCTTT	CASSPWGGADTEAFF
.	TRBV5-6	many	TRBJ1-1	TGTGCCAGCAGTCAGGGATTCACTGAAGCTTTCTTT	CASSQGFTEAFF
.	TRBV29-1	many	TRBJ1-1	TGCAGCGTTGCCGGGGCCGCCTATGAAGCTTTCTTT	CSVAGAAYEAFF